The next 7 T cell receptor beta chains were all read from a single sample in a study of blood T cell repertoires in COVID-19 (dated by TCRdb to 2020 to 2022). Libraries were made using the immunoSEQ multiplex PCR assay. This immuneACCESS table, as held by TCRdb, lists in-frame sequences with V and J called but not all clones. Of the missing ones, under half trace to an unresolved V gene in checked studies; the others have no known cause. Present in this sample are just over 300,000 clones, approximately 89% of which were seen just once. The ten largest account for approximately 9.4% of the sample. Sequencing was carried out using PBMCs or T cells enriched from blood (not recorded which). The receptors originated from a woman aged 40 to 50 who had recovered from COVID-19.

The chain employs TRBV6-2 or TRBV6-3 and TRBJ1-1; no reliable D call. The V and J ends lost 5 bases and 1 base respectively, with 11 bases between them. Germline-derived CDR1 and CDR2 are MNHEY and SVGEGT. The CDR3 runs 14 residues. CDR3 residues: CASSPRRGNTEAFF. The CDR3 nucleotides read TGTGCCAGCAGTCCCCGACGGGGGAACACTGAAGCTTTCTTT.

This clone appeared a single time. J is TRBJ2-5 and V is TRBV21-1; the D call of TRBD1 is as the table states it, not checked on the DNA. TRBV21-1 is reported as a pseudogene. This CDR3 region has 16 residues. In DNA, the CDR3 is TGTGCCAGCAGCCAAAGACCCGGGACACCCCAAGAGACCCAGTACTTC. This translates into CASSQRPGTPQETQYF.

The chain links TRBV3-1 (or the pseudogene TRBV3-2) to TRBJ2-7, with TRBD1 identical over 10 bases. Germline V gene lookup returns CDR1 LGHDT and CDR2 YNNKEL (reference sequence). This CDR3 contains 14 residues. Losses at the gene ends were 3 bases for V and 6 bases for J; bases not matched to a gene: 5. The CDR3 protein is CASSHGGQGFEQYF. The CDR3 region has the DNA TGTGCCAGCAGCCACGGGGGACAGGGGTTCGAGCAGTACTTC.

V is TRBV7-2 and J is TRBJ2-4; TRBD2 aligns across 9 bases. The CDR3 consists of 14 residues. The germline V gene encodes CDR1 SGHTA and CDR2 FQGNSA. Trimming at V came to 3 bases and at J to 9 bases, leaving 6 bases not matched to a gene. The DNA of the CDR3 is TGTGCCAGCAGCTTGAGCGGGGGGTTTACCATTCAGTACTTC. Translating it yields CASSLSGGFTIQYF.

The chain employs TRBV19 and TRBJ1-6, with 9 bases aligning to TRBD1. J was trimmed by 6 bases and V by 3 bases; bases with no gene match: 12. CDR1 and CDR2 (germline): LNHDA, SQIVND (reference sequence). The CDR3 is 18 amino acids. The CDR3 DNA follows: TGTGCCAGTAGTATGGGGACAGGGACCCTCATGCTTAATTCACCCCTCCACTTT. Protein: CASSMGTGTLMLNSPLHF.

The rearrangement uses TRBV27 and TRBJ2-7; D unclear. The CDR3 runs 11 residues. The germline CDR1 and CDR2 sequences are MNHEY and SMNVEV (reference sequence). The V end lost 6 bases, the J end lost 1 base, and 4 bases lay between the germline ends. CDR3 protein: CASSVSYEQYF. As DNA, the CDR3 is TGTGCCAGCAGCGTGTCCTACGAGCAGTACTTC.

The chain combines TRBV11-1 with TRBJ2-5; maybe TRBD2 (5 bases). V was trimmed by 6 bases and J by 9 bases, leaving 14 bases between them. Germline CDR1 SGHAT, CDR2 FQDESV (reference sequence). The length of the CDR3 is 12 residues. As DNA, the CDR3 is TGTGCCAGCAGGAGCGGTGGGATGGCCCAGTACTTC. Protein sequence: CASRSGGMAQYF.